What follows are 24 T cell receptor beta chains derived from one specimen sequenced in a study of tumor-infiltrating lymphocytes in oesophageal squamous cell carcinoma. TCRdb re-derived calls from the PCR reads in MiXCR, one entry per CDR3 protein. The sample has 15,000 to 20,000 distinct CDR3 sequences; around two fifths are singletons. Sequences were obtained from esophageal tumor tissue. The origin of the receptors is a male donor with esophageal squamous cell carcinoma.

Many counts were recorded for this clonotype. The V and J genes are TRBV28 and TRBJ2-7; no clear D. The germline V gene has CDR1 MDHEN and CDR2 SYDVKM. V shed 6 bases and J shed 4 bases, with 10 bases lying between them. CDR3 length equals 12 residues. CDR3 nucleotide sequence: TGTGCCAGCAGCCACACATCGTACGAGCAGTACTTC. This gives the protein CASSHTSYEQYF.

This clonotype was recorded at least ten times. The chain employs TRBV28 and TRBJ2-5, with D perhaps TRBD2 (6 bases). Trimming cost V 6 bases and J 7 bases, with 15 bases left between them. This CDR3 is 13 amino acids long. Germline-derived CDR1 and CDR2 are MDHEN and SYDVKM. Here the CDR3 reads CASRRGGTGTQYF. For the CDR3, the DNA is TGTGCCAGCAGGCGGGGCGGGACGGGGACCCAGTACTTC.

This rearrangement joins TRBV7-8 to TRBJ1-1, with unresolved D. Germline CDR1 SGHVS, CDR2 FQNEAQ. The CDR3 runs 13 residues. Trimming stripped 2 bases from V and 9 bases from J, with 13 bases between. The CDR3 DNA reads as TGTGCCAGCAGCTTATCGCATGAGGTGCAAGCTTTCTTT. This gives the protein CASSLSHEVQAFF.

This clonotype counts as medium-sized. The chain carries TRBV11-2 and TRBJ2-5; TRBD2 matches at 14 bases. The CDR3 is 15 residues long. Germline V gene sequence: CDR1 SGHAT, CDR2 FQNNGV. V lost 7 bases and J lost 4; bases outside the gene matches: 5. The CDR3 coding sequence is TGTGCCAGCAAGTCGACTAGCGGGAGGGGAGAGACCCAGTACTTC. Translation gives CASKSTSGRGETQYF.

This clonotype has just one count. This sequence joins TRBV11-3 and TRBJ2-5; D possibly corresponds to TRBD1 (6 bases). Germline assignment: CDR1 SGHNT and CDR2 YENEEA. The germline V and J ends were trimmed by 2 bases and 1 base, with 8 bases remaining between them. CDR3 length: 14 residues. The CDR3 sequence: CASSLSDSQETQYF. In nucleotides, the CDR3 is TGTGCCAGCAGCTTATCGGACAGCCAAGAGACCCAGTACTTC.

This clonotype is categorized as large (0.1 to 1%). The chain recombines TRBV7-6 with TRBJ2-7, with 9 positions matching TRBD1. The junction had 5 bases not matched to a gene; V was cut back by 5 bases and J by 6 bases. The CDR3 runs to 13 residues. The germline V gene has CDR1 SGHVS and CDR2 FNYEAQ. The CDR3 region is CASSQGQGREQYF. The CDR3 DNA is TGTGCCAGCAGCCAAGGACAGGGGCGCGAGCAGTACTTC.

The sample holds a few counts of this clonotype. This CDR3 is missing its conserved last phenylalanine or tryptophan, likely due to a read error. The DNA is left out, because the CDR3 cannot be placed on it with certainty; the CDR3 is given as TCRdb lists it. The chain combines TRBV7-3 with TRBJ1-1; TRBD1 was called by the table and not checked on the DNA. Germline-derived CDR1 and CDR2 are SGHTA and FQGTGA. The CDR3 totals 15 residues, both ends included. CDR3 loop: CASSLTSRMSSSSGQ.

This clonotype was detected ten times or more. This chain joins TRBV2 and TRBJ2-2; TRBD1 aligns across 8 bases. The CDR3 is 15 residues long. Trimming cost V 6 bases and J 4 bases; bases outside gene matches: 7. CDR1 SNHLY and CDR2 FYNNEI come from the germline V gene. The CDR3 region has the DNA TGTGCCAGCAGCGCATGGACAGGGTTCACCGGGGAGCTGTTTTTT. Translated: CASSAWTGFTGELFF.

V gene TRBV5-1 combines with J gene TRBJ2-3; the match to TRBD1 covers 9 bases. The V gene end was trimmed by 4 bases and the J gene end by 0 bases; junction bases not matched to a gene: 3. Germline CDR1 SGHRS, CDR2 YFSETQ. This CDR3 is 15 amino acids long. The chain's CDR3 is CASSRTGESTDTQYF. The CDR3 nucleotides read TGCGCCAGCAGCCGGACAGGGGAGAGCACAGATACGCAGTATTTT.

This clonotype was recorded many times. The V gene is TRBV6-1, the J gene TRBJ2-1, with D perhaps TRBD1 (6 bases). The closer fit of TRBJ2-7 to the DNA end suggests the J call may be wrong. Germline CDR1 MNHNS, CDR2 SASEGT. The CDR3 has 15 residues. CDR3 sequence reads: CASRPHRDNYNEQYF. The DNA of the CDR3 is TGTGCCAGCAGACCCCACCGGGACAACTACAATGAGCAGTACTTC.

Remarks on this clonotype: The conserved closing phenylalanine or tryptophan is absent in this CDR3, likely reflecting a read error. The DNA is omitted, as the CDR3 cannot be located on it reliably, and the CDR3 follows TCRdb's listing. The genes are TRBV6-1 and TRBJ1-6. The CDR3 totals 15 residues, both ends included. Germline-derived CDR1 and CDR2 are MNHNS and SASEGT. This CDR3 reads CASSGGADNEQFFGP.

About this clonotype: The CDR3 end shows no conserved phenylalanine or tryptophan, and so a read error is likely. It is unclear where the CDR3 begins or ends on the DNA, so no DNA is shown, and the CDR3 is as TCRdb lists it. The chain couples TRBV10-1 to TRBJ2-3; the listed D gene, TRBD1, was not tested against the DNA. Looked up from germline, CDR1 is WNHNN and CDR2 is SYGVQD (reference sequence). 14 amino acids form the CDR3, both terminal residues included. CDR3 residues: CASSGGESGYTFGP.

V and J are TRBV2 and TRBJ2-1; D remains ambiguous. The closer fit of TRBJ2-7 to the DNA end suggests the J call may be wrong. CDR1 and CDR2 (germline): SNHLY, FYNNEI. The CDR3 runs to 13 residues. The CDR3 loop reads CASRTLGDYEQYF. The DNA of the CDR3 is TGTGCCAGCAGGACTCTGGGCGACTACGAGCAGTACTTC.

A note on this clonotype: Without the conserved terminal phenylalanine or tryptophan, this CDR3 likely stems from a read error. It is unclear where the CDR3 begins or ends on the DNA, so no DNA is shown, and the CDR3 is as TCRdb lists it. CDR3 region: CASSLAGTDNSPLHFGN. The genes are TRBV7-6 and TRBJ2-5; the table's D call of TRBD1 was not tested on the DNA. The CDR3 numbers 17 amino acids, ends counted. Germline CDR1 is SGHVS and CDR2 is FNYEAQ.

This clonotype showed up many times. This chain links TRBV12-3 or TRBV12-4 with TRBJ2-2, with unresolved D. The CDR3 has 15 amino acids. The germline V and J ends were trimmed by 2 bases and 0 bases, with 7 bases remaining between them. CDR3: CASSLQKSNTGELFF. CDR3 DNA: TGTGCCAGCAGTTTACAGAAGTCGAACACCGGGGAGCTGTTTTTT.

The table lists this clonotype with many counts. The chain joins TRBV12-3 or TRBV12-4 to TRBJ1-5; the D gene is possibly TRBD1 (5 bases). V gave up 6 bases and J gave up 0 bases, with 12 bases separating them. This CDR3 is built from 15 residues. In DNA, the CDR3 is TGTGCCAGCAGAAGAGGGACCGTTAGCAATCAGCCCCAGCATTTT. Translating it yields CASRRGTVSNQPQHF.

A word on this clonotype: Here the CDR3 omits its conserved ending phenylalanine or tryptophan, so a read error is the likely source. The limits of the CDR3 on the DNA are not certain, so only TCRdb's listed CDR3 is given. The J gene is TRBJ2-3, the V gene TRBV7-9; TRBD2, the table's D call, was not compared with the DNA. The CDR3 totals 15 residues, both ends included. Germline V gene data show CDR1 as SEHNR and CDR2 as FQNEAQ (reference sequence). CDR3 amino acids: CASSPTRAYEQYFGS.

This clonotype showed up many times. This chain uses TRBV6-4 with TRBJ2-7; the D gene is possibly TRBD2 (6 bases). The V gene's germline CDR1 is MRHNA and CDR2 SNTAGT. This CDR3 is built from 12 residues. Trimming removed 6 bases at V and 3 bases at J, with 9 bases between. CDR3 bases: TGTGCCAGCAGGCGGGGCAACTACGAGCAGTACTTC. Translating it yields CASRRGNYEQYF.

The chain recombines TRBV12-3 or TRBV12-4 with TRBJ2-5; tentative D call: TRBD1 (5 bases). With the DNA end fitting TRBJ2-7 better, the J assignment may be wrong. This CDR3 comprises 15 residues. The CDR3 DNA reads TGTGCCAGCAGTTTCGGCTCAGGGCAGTCCTACGAGCAGTACTTC. It yields the protein CASSFGSGQSYEQYF.

This rearrangement joins TRBV6-6 to TRBJ2-1, with 7 bases matching TRBD1. The DNA matches TRBJ2-7 better at its end, which makes the J call doubtful. This CDR3 comprises 17 residues. Germline-derived CDR1 and CDR2 are MNHNY and SVGAGI (reference sequence). The CDR3 protein is CASSYRSTGPGPNTQYF. The CDR3 DNA follows: TGTGCCAGCAGTTACCGTTCGACAGGGCCTGGCCCAAATACGCAGTACTTC.

CDR3 loop: CASSRDITYEQYF. CDR3 nucleotide sequence: TGTGCCAGCTCCCGTGACATTACCTACGAGCAGTACTTC. The chain uses TRBV18 and TRBJ2-1, with D hard to call. The DNA matches TRBJ2-7 better at its end, which makes the J call doubtful. The length of the CDR3 is 13 residues. The germline V gene has CDR1 KGHSH and CDR2 LQKENI.

This chain connects TRBV7-2 to TRBJ2-3, with 9 bases that match TRBD2. The J call could be wrong; TRBJ2-7 is a better fit for the DNA end. CDR3 length: 16 amino acids. The germline V gene has CDR1 SGHTA and CDR2 FQGNSA. CDR3 amino acids: CASSLLDAAGGYEQYF. DNA for the CDR3: TGTGCCAGCAGCCTATTGGACGCTGCGGGAGGGTACGAGCAGTACTTC.

This clonotype was found a few times. This chain connects TRBV7-3 to TRBJ2-7; D uncertain. V lost 1 base and J 1 base, leaving 8 bases between the germline ends. Germline CDR1 is SGHTA and CDR2 is FQGTGA. There are 14 residues in the CDR3. CDR3 DNA: TGTGCCAGCAGCTTAAATAAGAATTCCTACGAGCAGTACTTC. It specifies CASSLNKNSYEQYF. Based on the CDR3 plus reference TRBV7-3 and TRBJ2-7, the full variable domain is GAGVSQTPSNKVTEKGKYVELRCDPISGHTALYWYRQSLGQGPEFLIYFQGTGAADDSGLPNDRFFAVRPEGSVSTLKIQRTERGDSAVYLCASSLNKNSYEQYFGPGTRLTVT.

Details on this clonotype: The CDR3 does not close with the conserved phenylalanine or tryptophan, likely indicating a read error. The DNA is left out, because the CDR3 cannot be placed on it with certainty; the CDR3 is given as TCRdb lists it. The CDR3 is CASNDRVSKRPSTSGQ. This chain connects TRBV10-1 to TRBJ1-1; the table's TRBD1 call for D was not verified on the DNA. The CDR3 spans 16 residues, counting both ends. Germline V CDR1 and CDR2: WNHNN, SYGVQD (reference sequence).